This TCR beta chain came from a study of regulatory T cells in long-lasting Graves disease. The time point: newly diagnosed GD, antithyroid drugs for less than 3 months. PBMCs provided the RNA from which the TCR library was made. A note on this clonotype: The antigen remains unidentified.

With iRepertoire HTBI primers and Arm-PCR of CDR3 regions, TCR beta libraries were built. Original data processing: Samples collectively showed approximately 62 TRBV and about 15 TRBJ segments. MiXCR, applied by TCRdb to the multiplex PCR reads, yields one record per CDR3 protein. These V and J calls rely on TCRdb rather than the paper's analysis. The sample holds some 500,000 distinct CDR3 sequences, around an eighth seen once. V lost 4 bases and J lost 0; bases outside the gene matches: 11. The germline V gene has CDR1 WSHSY and CDR2 SAAADI. This CDR3 is 18 amino acids long. Findings and caveats of the study: Under persistent disease, TRBV28, TRBJ1-2 and TRBJ2-5 were used preferentially. Possibly, accuracy suffered from the small sample size.

The same data also went into a second study, on T cells in Graves' hyperthyroidism and ophthalmopathy. This second report adds: Ophthalmopathy prediction by the model preceded onset by a median about 6.8 months.

The J gene is TRBJ1-5, the V gene TRBV10-2; 8 nucleotides agree with TRBD1. The sequence came from a young man with Graves disease. The sequenced sample was peripheral blood mononuclear cells (PBMCs), obtained at new diagnosis, from a patient treated with antithyroid drugs. DNA of the CDR3: TGCGCCAGCAGTGTGGGGCCTACAGGGGGATATAGCAATCAGCCCCAGCATTTT. This encodes CASSVGPTGGYSNQPQHF.